This is a list of T cell receptor beta chains from one sample in a study of cytomegalovirus exposure and HLA in healthy donors. Method: immunoSEQ multiplex PCR; TCRdb's copy keeps in-frame clones and lacks some. The sample lists 80,000 to 100,000 clones; approximately 81% were seen once. Sequences were obtained from PBMCs. The receptors were sampled from a male donor in good health and CMV-seropositive. Each CDR3 is given with its conserved first and last residue. A D gene is named only where the DNA matches it firmly. The size entry is marked missing in some rows and otherwise reads once, few, many or a size class.

v_call,d_call,j_call,clone_size,cdr3_nt,cdr3_aa
TRBV7-9,NA,TRBJ1-5,NA,TGTGCCAGCAGCCCTCAACAGGGAATCGGCAATCAGCCCCAGCATTTT,CASSPQQGIGNQPQHF
TRBV10-3,TRBD1,TRBJ1-2,once,TGTGCCATCAGTGAGTCTGGGGAAGGACAGGGACGAGGCTACACCTTC,CAISESGEGQGRGYTF
TRBV4-1,NA,TRBJ1-3,few,TGCGCCAGCAGCCAAGATCAGGGGCGGGGGGCTTTGGGAAACACCATATATTTT,CASSQDQGRGALGNTIYF
TRBV19,TRBD1,TRBJ1-5,NA,TGTGCCAGTAGTTTTGGACAGGGTAACCAGCCCCAGCATTTT,CASSFGQGNQPQHF
TRBV7-3,NA,TRBJ2-1,NA,TGTGCCAGCAGCTTTTTCGGTAGCACTGAGGATGAGCAGTTCTTC,CASSFFGSTEDEQFF
TRBV5-6,NA,TRBJ1-2,NA,TGTGCCAGCAGCTTGGGCAGGGCGGATGGCTACACCTTC,CASSLGRADGYTF
TRBV4-2,NA,TRBJ1-2,NA,TGTGCCAGCAGCCAAGAGATTAGGGGATATGAAGGCTACACCTTC,CASSQEIRGYEGYTF
TRBV16,NA,TRBJ1-5,NA,TGTGCCAGCAGCCAAGGGGGGGGTCAGCCCCAGCATTTT,CASSQGGGQPQHF
TRBV6-1,TRBD1,TRBJ2-2,NA,TGTGCCAGCAGTGCCACAGGGGTCGGGGAGCTGTTTTTT,CASSATGVGELFF
TRBV7-8,TRBD1,TRBJ1-5,NA,TGTGCCAGCAGCCGTACAGGGGTCAATCAGCCCCAGCATTTT,CASSRTGVNQPQHF
TRBV6-5,TRBD2,TRBJ2-7,once,TGTGCCAGCAGTTACGGGACTAGCGGATTCGGAGAGCAGTACTTC,CASSYGTSGFGEQYF
TRBV2,NA,TRBJ1-4,NA,TGTGCCAGCAGCATAGCCGAAGGGAGACTTGAAAAACTGTTTTTT,CASSIAEGRLEKLFF
TRBV7-8,NA,TRBJ1-2,once,TGTGCCAGCAGCTTAGCGCGGACAGCTAACTATGGCTACACCTTC,CASSLARTANYGYTF
TRBV7-9,NA,TRBJ2-7,NA,TGTGCCAGCAGCTTAACTCCAGGGCAAAACGAGCAGTACTTC,CASSLTPGQNEQYF
TRBV2,TRBD1,TRBJ1-2,NA,TGTGCCAGCAGGGGACAGGCTGGTGTAGAGGGCTACACCTTC,CASRGQAGVEGYTF
TRBV15,NA,TRBJ2-1,NA,TGTGCCACCAGCCCCCGACCGGGGGATCCCAATGAGCAGTTCTTC,CATSPRPGDPNEQFF
TRBV5-6,NA,TRBJ1-1,NA,TGTGCCAGCAGCTCGAACCAGGGGTCCGCTTTCTTT,CASSSNQGSAFF
TRBV5-1,TRBD1,TRBJ1-2,few,TGCGCCAGCAGCTATACAACAGGGGATGGCTACACCTTC,CASSYTTGDGYTF
TRBV5-1,TRBD1,TRBJ2-3,NA,TGCGCCAGCAGCTTGGGAGGACAGGGAGGCACAGATACGCAGTATTTT,CASSLGGQGGTDTQYF
TRBV19,TRBD1,TRBJ1-5,NA,TGTGCCAGTTGGGACAGGACCATGAATCAGCCCCAGCATTTT,CASWDRTMNQPQHF
TRBV4-3,NA,TRBJ1-2,NA,TGCGCCAGCAGCGGCCAGGGTGAGAACTATGGCTACACCTTC,CASSGQGENYGYTF
TRBV10-1,NA,TRBJ1-2,NA,TGCGCCAGCAGTGAGTCGGGACTGGTTACAGAAAACTATGGCTACACCTTC,CASSESGLVTENYGYTF
TRBV2,NA,TRBJ1-1,NA,TGTGCCAGCAACACCCGGGGGACTGAAGCTTTCTTT,CASNTRGTEAFF
TRBV9,TRBD1,TRBJ2-7,NA,TGTGCCAGCAGCCCTCGGACAGGTTCCTACGAGCAGTACTTC,CASSPRTGSYEQYF
TRBV30,TRBD1,TRBJ1-2,NA,TGTGCCTGGAGTGCGACAGGGAACTATGGCTACACCTTC,CAWSATGNYGYTF